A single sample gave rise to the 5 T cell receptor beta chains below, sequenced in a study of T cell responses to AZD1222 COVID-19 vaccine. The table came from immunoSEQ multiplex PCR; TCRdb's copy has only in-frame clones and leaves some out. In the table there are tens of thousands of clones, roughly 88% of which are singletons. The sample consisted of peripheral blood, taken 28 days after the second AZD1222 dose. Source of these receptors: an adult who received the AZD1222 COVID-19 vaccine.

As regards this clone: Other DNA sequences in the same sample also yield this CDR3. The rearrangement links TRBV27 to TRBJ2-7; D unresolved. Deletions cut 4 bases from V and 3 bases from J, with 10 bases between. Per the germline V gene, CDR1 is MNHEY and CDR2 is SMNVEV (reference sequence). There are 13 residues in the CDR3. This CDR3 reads CASSSPGYYEQYF. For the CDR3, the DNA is TGTGCCAGCAGTTCCCCCGGCTACTACGAGCAGTACTTC.

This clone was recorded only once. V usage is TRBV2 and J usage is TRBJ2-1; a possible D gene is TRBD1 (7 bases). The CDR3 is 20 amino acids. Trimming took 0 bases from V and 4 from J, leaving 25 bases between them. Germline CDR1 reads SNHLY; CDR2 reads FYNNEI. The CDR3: CASSEAGGTGTDVDYNEQFF. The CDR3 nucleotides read TGTGCCAGCAGTGAAGCGGGGGGTACTGGGACAGACGTTGATTACAATGAGCAGTTCTTC.

CDR3 residues: CASSPGTVGNEQFF. DNA of the CDR3: TGTGCCAGCAGCCCCGGGACAGTCGGCAATGAGCAGTTCTTC. The chain couples TRBV6-5 to TRBJ2-1; 7 bases map to TRBD1. Losses at the gene ends were 6 bases for V and 6 bases for J; bases not matched to a gene: 8. The germline V gene encodes CDR1 MNHEY and CDR2 SVGAGI. The CDR3 is 14 residues long.

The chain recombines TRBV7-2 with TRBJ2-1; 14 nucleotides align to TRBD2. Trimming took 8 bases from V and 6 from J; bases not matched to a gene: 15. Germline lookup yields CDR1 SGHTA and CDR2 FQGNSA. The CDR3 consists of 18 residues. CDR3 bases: TGTGCCAGCCAGGAGACTAGCGGGGGGGCTAAGACCCCCAATGAGCAGTTCTTC. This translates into CASQETSGGAKTPNEQFF.

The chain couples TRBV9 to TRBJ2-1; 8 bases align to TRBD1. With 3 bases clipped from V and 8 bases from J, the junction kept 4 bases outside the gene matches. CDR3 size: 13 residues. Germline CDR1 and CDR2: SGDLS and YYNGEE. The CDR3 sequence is CASSGTGRDEQFF. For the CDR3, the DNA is TGTGCCAGCAGCGGGACAGGGAGAGATGAGCAGTTCTTC.